The T cell receptor (beta chain) described here comes from a study of CD8 T cells in Susac syndrome. This CDR3 spans 21 amino acids. CDR1 is MNHNS and CDR2 is SASEGT in the germline V gene. Trimming removed 6 bases from V and 8 bases from J; junction bases left unmatched: 32. After extraction with the RNeasy kit, about 0.45 to 1 ug of the RNA was reverse transcribed using random hexamers. The TCR beta CDR3 was amplified by immunoSEQ multiplex PCR across 54 Vbeta, 13 Jbeta. One entry per CDR3 protein results from TCRdb running MiXCR on the immunoSEQ multiplex PCR reads. The table shows hundreds of thousands of distinct CDR3 sequences, with approximately 85% occurring only once. It was treatment-naive patients with stable or active relapsing-remitting disease who made up the multiple sclerosis controls.

The sequence came from a human donor with multiple sclerosis. J is TRBJ1-2 and V is TRBV6-1, with 8 bases matching TRBD1. Sequencing input: CD8+ T cells from PBMCs. DNA of the CDR3: TGTGCCAGCAGCCCCGTACTAAGCGGAATCCACAGGGGGGAAATACTATGGGGCTACACCTTC. It encodes CASSPVLSGIHRGEILWGYTF.